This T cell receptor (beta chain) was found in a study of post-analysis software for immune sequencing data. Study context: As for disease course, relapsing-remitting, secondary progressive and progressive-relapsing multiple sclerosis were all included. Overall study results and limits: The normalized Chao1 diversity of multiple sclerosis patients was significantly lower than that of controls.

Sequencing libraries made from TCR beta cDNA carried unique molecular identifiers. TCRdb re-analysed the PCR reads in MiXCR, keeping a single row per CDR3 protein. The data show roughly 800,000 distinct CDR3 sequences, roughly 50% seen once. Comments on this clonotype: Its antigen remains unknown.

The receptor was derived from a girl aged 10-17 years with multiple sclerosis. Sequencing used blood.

CDR3 DNA: TGTGCCAGCAGTCCGGACAGGGGAACTCAGCCCCAGCATTTT. It encodes CASSPDRGTQPQHF. This chain uses TRBV6-5 with TRBJ1-5; TRBD1 matches 9 bases. J lost 6 bases, V lost 5 bases, and 5 bases had no gene match. The V gene's germline CDR1 is MNHEY and CDR2 SVGAGI. There are 14 residues in the CDR3.